These 30 T cell receptor beta chains were all obtained from the same sample, sequenced in a study of technical replicates of blood from a few donors. Data came from immunoSEQ multiplex PCR; TCRdb stores just in-frame clones and leaves some out. Of approximately 84,000 clones in the sample, 95% to 98% were seen once. Sequences were obtained from T cells isolated from PBMCs. The source of these receptors is a human donor in good health.

CDR3 nucleotide sequence: TGTGCCACCAGCAGAGCCGGGACAGCGGGTGAAAAACTGTTTTTT. The encoded protein is CATSRAGTAGEKLFF. The chain uses TRBV15 and TRBJ1-4; TRBD1 aligns across 7 bases. In germline, CDR1 is LNHNV, CDR2 YYDKDF (reference sequence). Losses at the gene ends were 1 base for V and 7 bases for J; bases not matched to a gene: 6. This CDR3 is 15 amino acids long.

The chain is built from TRBV5-1 and TRBJ2-1; 9 positions agree with TRBD2. CDR1 is SGHRS and CDR2 is YFSETQ in the germline V gene. Trimming took 1 base from V and 5 from J; bases not matched to a gene: 7. This CDR3 region has 16 residues. CDR3 sequence (DNA): TGCGCCAGCAGCTTGAGTAAACTAGCGGGTGACAATGAGCAGTTCTTC. Encoded protein: CASSLSKLAGDNEQFF.

The V call is TRBV23-1, the J call TRBJ1-5, with D hard to call. TRBV23-1 is noted as an ORF with a role that remains uncertain. Between the trimmed V and J ends, which lost 1 base and 0 bases, there was a span of 4 bases. The CDR3 is 14 residues long. CDR3 residues: CASSQLYSNQPQHF. The DNA for the CDR3 is TGCGCCAGCAGTCAATTGTATAGCAATCAGCCCCAGCATTTT.

The rearrangement links TRBV7-9 to TRBJ2-3; tentatively, D is TRBD2 (5 bases). V was shortened by 3 bases and J by 2 bases, with 21 bases between the two germline ends. Germline V lookup: CDR1 SEHNR, CDR2 FQNEAQ (reference sequence). The CDR3 length is 18 residues. The CDR3 here is CASSLSYKMGSLTDTQYF. In DNA, the CDR3 is TGTGCCAGCAGCTTGTCGTATAAGATGGGGAGCCTCACAGATACGCAGTATTTT.

The rearrangement uses TRBV19 and TRBJ1-2; TRBD1 is a possible D gene (5 bases). Germline V gene lookup returns CDR1 LNHDA and CDR2 SQIVND (reference sequence). Trimming removed 6 bases from V and 2 bases from J, with 19 bases in between. The CDR3 has 16 amino acids. Here the CDR3 DNA reads TGTGCCAGTAGAACACCATTTAAGACAGTAAACTATGGCTACACCTTC. Protein product: CASRTPFKTVNYGYTF.

This rearrangement joins TRBV29-1 to TRBJ2-3; 8 bases fit TRBD1. The V gene's germline CDR1 is SQVTM and CDR2 ANQGSEA. The ends lost 5 bases at V and 3 bases at J; junction bases unmatched: 4. The CDR3 is 13 residues long. CDR3 loop: CSVRTGWTDTQYF. CDR3 DNA sequence: TGCAGCGTTAGGACAGGGTGGACAGATACGCAGTATTTT.

The V call is TRBV7-9, the J call TRBJ2-2; D is perhaps TRBD1 (6 bases). V was shortened by 7 bases and J by 1 base, with 19 bases between the two germline ends. CDR3 length: 17 residues. Germline assignment: CDR1 SEHNR and CDR2 FQNEAQ (reference sequence). The CDR3 nucleotides are TGTGCCAGCATTCCGAGGGGGTACCAACAGAACACCGGGGAGCTGTTTTTT. Translation gives CASIPRGYQQNTGELFF.

The rearrangement links TRBV28 to TRBJ2-3, with 10 bases that match TRBD1. The CDR3 loop spans 17 amino acids. Trimming took 4 bases from V and 6 from J; bases not matched to a gene: 13. Germline-derived CDR1 and CDR2 are MDHEN and SYDVKM. CDR3 DNA: TGTGCCAGCAGTTCATCCCACGGGACAGGGGTGGCGGATACGCAGTATTTT. Translating gives CASSSSHGTGVADTQYF.

This chain uses TRBV11-2 with TRBJ2-7; 8 bases map to TRBD1. After removal of 2 bases from V and 0 bases from J, the junction contained 3 bases not matched to a gene. The CDR3 length is 15 residues. In germline, CDR1 is SGHAT, CDR2 FQNNGV. In DNA, the CDR3 is TGTGCCAGCAGCTTAATAACAGGGGGCTCCTACGAGCAGTACTTC. The encoded protein is CASSLITGGSYEQYF.

The CDR3 DNA is TGTGCCAGCAGTATTGAGGGGGCCTCCTACAATGAGCAGTTCTTC. As protein: CASSIEGASYNEQFF. The chain joins TRBV28 to TRBJ2-1; 7 positions match TRBD1. This CDR3 is 15 amino acids long. The germline gives CDR1 MDHEN, CDR2 SYDVKM. V shed 5 bases, J shed 0 bases, and the junction held 4 bases outside the gene matches.

V is TRBV28 and J is TRBJ1-2; 9 bases align to TRBD1. Per germline, CDR1 MDHEN and CDR2 SYDVKM. This CDR3 is 15 amino acids long. V gave up 3 bases and J gave up 4 bases; unmatched junction bases: 6. The CDR3 sequence is CASSLATGGAYGYTF. The DNA for the CDR3 is TGTGCCAGCAGTTTGGCTACAGGGGGCGCCTATGGCTACACCTTC.

The chain links TRBV5-1 to TRBJ2-1; weak D call: TRBD1 (5 bases). The CDR3 consists of 13 residues. V lost 1 base and J 8 bases, leaving 10 bases between the germline ends. Germline CDR1 and CDR2: SGHRS and YFSETQ. In DNA form, the CDR3 reads TGCGCCAGCAGCTTGTTAGGGGCCCATGAGCAGTTCTTC. It translates to CASSLLGAHEQFF.

The V and J genes are TRBV5-1 and TRBJ1-3, with 7 bases identical to TRBD1. CDR3 length: 14 amino acids. CDR1 is SGHRS and CDR2 is YFSETQ in the germline V gene. The ends lost 4 bases at V and 2 bases at J; junction bases unmatched: 3. In DNA, the CDR3 is TGCGCCAGCAGCCCTGACAGGGCTGGAAACACCATATATTTT. Residues: CASSPDRAGNTIYF.

V and J are TRBV28 and TRBJ2-7; 10 bases align to TRBD1. This CDR3 spans 15 amino acids. V was pared by 5 bases and J by 6 bases, with 10 bases of the junction left unmatched. Germline CDR1 and CDR2: MDHEN and SYDVKM. The CDR3, as DNA: TGTGCCAGCAGTACCTCGGGACAGGGGTTTTCCGAGCAGTACTTC. As protein: CASSTSGQGFSEQYF.

The CDR3: CASSVGGVPYEQYF. The CDR3 bases are TGTGCCAGCAGTGTGGGGGGGGTCCCCTACGAGCAGTACTTC. V is TRBV28 and J is TRBJ2-7; 7 bases agree with TRBD2. The CDR3 sequence is 14 residues long. Losses at the gene ends were 5 bases for V and 2 bases for J; bases not matched to a gene: 6. CDR1 and CDR2 from the germline V gene are MDHEN and SYDVKM. Variable domain in full (rest from reference TRBV28 and TRBJ2-7): DVKVTQSSRYLVKRTGEKVFLECVQDMDHENMFWYRQDPGLGLRLIYFSYDVKMKEKGDIPEGYSVSREKKERFSLILESASTNQTSMYLCASSVGGVPYEQYFGPGTRLTVT.

This chain uses TRBV7-2 with TRBJ2-7; maybe TRBD1 (5 bases). The CDR3 runs 14 residues. Germline loops: CDR1 SGHTA, CDR2 FQGNSA. Trimming stripped 1 base from V and 3 bases from J, with 10 bases between. The CDR3 is CASSLVDTYYEQYF. The DNA of the CDR3 is TGTGCCAGCAGCTTAGTGGACACATACTACGAGCAGTACTTC.

The chain links TRBV28 to TRBJ2-1; D is ambiguous. The CDR3 is made up of 13 amino acids. Trimming left V 3 bases short and J 4 bases short, with 7 bases between. Germline CDR1 reads MDHEN; CDR2 reads SYDVKM. The CDR3 is CASSLRKYNEQFF. In DNA, the CDR3 is TGTGCCAGCAGTTTGCGGAAATACAATGAGCAGTTCTTC.

The chain carries TRBV27 and TRBJ1-5; tentative D call: TRBD1 (6 bases). Germline CDR1 reads MNHEY; CDR2 reads SMNVEV (reference sequence). This CDR3 comprises 14 residues. V was cut by 5 bases and J by 6 bases, with 14 bases left in between. The CDR3 spells CASSTEQGSQPQHF. The CDR3 DNA sequence: TGTGCCAGCAGTACCGAACAGGGAAGTCAGCCCCAGCATTTT.

V is TRBV7-2 and J is TRBJ1-2, with TRBD1 matching 7 bases. J was trimmed by 1 base and V by 4 bases; bases with no gene match: 6. The CDR3 is made up of 15 amino acids. Germline lookup yields CDR1 SGHTA and CDR2 FQGNSA. The CDR3 coding sequence is TGTGCCAGCAGCTCTTCCGGGACAGATAACTATGGCTACACCTTC. Residues: CASSSSGTDNYGYTF.

The V and J genes are TRBV10-2 and TRBJ1-1, with D unclear. Deletions cut 8 bases from V and 1 base from J, with 8 bases between. Germline CDR1 is WSHSY and CDR2 is SAAADI. The CDR3 consists of 12 residues. The CDR3 nucleotides read TGCGCCAGCGGTAACAGGAACACTGAAGCTTTCTTT. Translated, it gives CASGNRNTEAFF.

This chain links TRBV27 with TRBJ1-5; D possibly corresponds to TRBD1 (6 bases). Germline V gene sequence: CDR1 MNHEY, CDR2 SMNVEV (reference sequence). The length of the CDR3 is 15 residues. V shed 1 base and J shed 6 bases, with 13 bases lying between them. The CDR3 sequence is CASSLYGGGGQPQHF. The CDR3 bases are TGTGCCAGCAGTTTATATGGTGGGGGCGGTCAGCCCCAGCATTTT.

This rearrangement joins TRBV21-1 to TRBJ1-1; the table gives TRBD1 as D, unverified against the DNA. TRBV21-1 is reported as a pseudogene. This CDR3 region has 18 residues. In DNA form, the CDR3 reads TGTGCCAGCAGCAAAATTGCCCAGGGGGCTAGATCGAACACTGAAGCTTTCTTT. Protein: CASSKIAQGARSNTEAFF.

V usage is TRBV5-4 and J usage is TRBJ2-3; 8 bases fit TRBD2. The germline gives CDR1 SGHNT, CDR2 YYREEE (reference sequence). J gave up 1 base and V 3 bases, and 1 base lay outside the gene matches. There are 14 residues in the CDR3. For the CDR3, the DNA is TGTGCCAGCAGCTCAGCGGGGGGCACAGATACGCAGTATTTT. Translating it yields CASSSAGGTDTQYF.

The V and J genes are TRBV28 and TRBJ1-2; TRBD1 aligns across 7 bases. CDR1 and CDR2 (germline): MDHEN, SYDVKM. V dropped 7 bases and J dropped 0; count of bases not matched to a gene: 8. The CDR3 extends over 15 amino acids. The CDR3 DNA reads TGTGCCAGCACCCTCCAGGGGGACCCTAACTATGGCTACACCTTC. Translation: CASTLQGDPNYGYTF.

This rearrangement joins TRBV28 to TRBJ2-7; possible D gene TRBD2, 5 bases. Germline V gene data show CDR1 as MDHEN and CDR2 as SYDVKM. CDR3 length equals 14 residues. Trimming left V 7 bases short and J 9 bases short, with 22 bases between. DNA for the CDR3: TGTGCCAGCACTGTACCCGGGATCGCCGGGGTGCAGTACTTC. It codes for CASTVPGIAGVQYF.

This chain uses TRBV7-7 with TRBJ2-7; D not resolved. Germline V gene data show CDR1 as SSHAT and CDR2 as FNYEAQ (reference sequence). This CDR3 comprises 9 residues. The CDR3 loop is CAASSEQYF. CDR3 nucleotide sequence: TGTGCTGCTAGTAGCGAGCAGTACTTC.

This chain connects TRBV5-4 to TRBJ1-1, with no clear D. The ends were cut back, 3 bases at V and 8 bases at J, with 14 bases in the middle. Germline CDR1 and CDR2: SGHNT and YYREEE (reference sequence). There are 13 residues in the CDR3. In DNA, the CDR3 is TGTGCCAGCAGCTCTCGGGGAATGGCAGAAGCTTTCTTT. This sequence encodes CASSSRGMAEAFF.

V gene TRBV28 combines with J gene TRBJ1-5; tentatively, D is TRBD1 (5 bases). CDR1 and CDR2 from the germline V gene are MDHEN and SYDVKM. The CDR3 covers 15 residues. V lost 2 bases and J 6 bases, leaving 14 bases between the germline ends. The CDR3 reads CASSLIIRAGQPQHF. The CDR3 DNA follows: TGTGCCAGCAGTTTAATAATCAGGGCCGGTCAGCCCCAGCATTTT.

The chain combines TRBV27 with TRBJ1-5; 8 bases match TRBD1. Germline V lookup: CDR1 MNHEY, CDR2 SMNVEV (reference sequence). J lost 1 base, V lost 4 bases, and 9 bases had no gene match. The CDR3 length is 17 residues. CDR3 coding DNA: TGTGCCAGCAGTTCCGATACAGGGGGATTGAGCAATCAGCCCCAGCATTTT. Protein: CASSSDTGGLSNQPQHF.

The chain couples TRBV18 to TRBJ2-7; 11 positions agree with TRBD2. The CDR3 spans 19 residues. Germline CDR1 reads KGHSH; CDR2 reads LQKENI. V was pared by 4 bases and J by 2 bases, with 16 bases of the junction left unmatched. Written as DNA, the CDR3 is TGTGCCAGCTCACTTAAGACTAGCGGGAACTTCCCCATCCCCTACGAGCAGTACTTC. This sequence encodes CASSLKTSGNFPIPYEQYF.